Each of the 26 T cell receptor beta chains below was sequenced from the same sample in a study of T cell responses to AZD1222 COVID-19 vaccine. TCRdb keeps only in-frame clones here, not all; method: immunoSEQ multiplex PCR. This sample has approximately 84,000 clones; roughly nine tenths occur once, and the top ten carry 30% to 35%. The source material was peripheral blood, sampled on day 0 of AZD1222 vaccination. These receptor sequences come from an adult in good health.

The chain has TRBV4-1 and TRBJ2-4; the D call may be TRBD1 or TRBD2 (5 bases each). The germline V gene encodes CDR1 MGHRA and CDR2 YSYEKL. V lost 1 base, J lost 0 bases, and 16 bases lay in between. This CDR3 region has 18 residues. The CDR3 nucleotides read TGCGCCAGCAGCCAAGGGGGGATGGGAATTTTAGCCAAAAACATTCAGTACTTC. Amino acids: CASSQGGMGILAKNIQYF.

The chain is built from TRBV6-1 and TRBJ1-2; maybe TRBD1 (5 bases). Germline CDR1 reads MNHNS; CDR2 reads SASEGT. The CDR3 extends over 16 amino acids. The V gene lost 4 bases and the J gene lost 4 bases, with 19 bases spanning the gap. This CDR3 is CASSAPVGGSGYGYTF. The CDR3 DNA is TGTGCCAGCAGTGCCCCCGTCGGGGGGTCAGGCTATGGCTACACCTTC.

This chain joins TRBV5-1 and TRBJ2-3, with TRBD2 matching 11 bases. This CDR3 is built from 17 residues. Germline loops: CDR1 SGHRS, CDR2 YFSETQ. Trimming at V came to 0 bases and at J to 2 bases, leaving 5 bases not matched to a gene. CDR3 in amino acids: CASSLGLAGRVTDTQYF. CDR3 in DNA: TGCGCCAGCAGCTTGGGACTAGCGGGAAGAGTCACAGATACGCAGTATTTT.

The V call is TRBV28, the J call TRBJ2-4, with 9 bases aligning to TRBD1. V trimming: 6 bases; J trimming: 2 bases; junction bases outside the gene matches: 8. The CDR3 has 16 amino acids. Germline V gives CDR1 MDHEN, CDR2 SYDVKM. This chain's CDR3 is CASSTGTGFTKNIQYF. The CDR3 DNA reads as TGTGCCAGCAGCACCGGGACAGGGTTTACCAAAAACATTCAGTACTTC. Together with reference TRBV28 and TRBJ2-4, the CDR3 gives the full variable domain: DVKVTQSSRYLVKRTGEKVFLECVQDMDHENMFWYRQDPGLGLRLIYFSYDVKMKEKGDIPEGYSVSREKKERFSLILESASTNQTSMYLCASSTGTGFTKNIQYFGAGTRLSVL.

The gene calls are TRBV2 and TRBJ2-3, with D maybe TRBD2 (6 bases). This CDR3 spans 15 amino acids. Per germline, CDR1 SNHLY and CDR2 FYNNEI. V gave up 3 bases and J gave up 1 base, with 11 bases separating them. The chain's CDR3 is CASSDPTGGTDTQYF. As DNA, the CDR3 is TGTGCCAGCAGTGACCCCACGGGGGGCACAGATACGCAGTATTTT.

This chain joins TRBV7-8 and TRBJ2-7, with 11 bases aligning to TRBD2. The CDR3 totals 16 residues. The ends lost 2 bases at V and 5 bases at J; junction bases unmatched: 8. Germline CDR1 is SGHVS and CDR2 is FQNEAQ. In nucleotides, the CDR3 is TGTGCCAGCAGCTTAAATAGCGGGAGGGCCAAGGACGAGCAGTACTTC. Protein sequence: CASSLNSGRAKDEQYF.

The chain is built from TRBV7-2 and TRBJ1-5, with D perhaps TRBD1 (6 bases). Germline V gene data show CDR1 as SGHTA and CDR2 as FQGNSA. The CDR3 totals 14 residues. Trimming pared 1 base from V and 4 bases from J, leaving 8 bases between. For the CDR3, the DNA is TGTGCCAGCAGCTTAGTAGACAGGAATCAGCCCCAGCATTTT. This encodes CASSLVDRNQPQHF.

This chain links TRBV9 with TRBJ1-3; 12 bases align to TRBD1. Germline lookup yields CDR1 SGDLS and CDR2 YYNGEE. The CDR3 sequence is 16 residues long. Trimming at V came to 4 bases and at J to 4 bases, leaving 6 bases not matched to a gene. The CDR3 DNA follows: TGTGCCAGCAGCACAGGGACAGGGGGCGACGGAAACACCATATATTTT. Its protein is CASSTGTGGDGNTIYF.

The rearrangement uses TRBV12-3 or TRBV12-4 and TRBJ2-7; D is undetermined. CDR3 length equals 12 residues. V was shortened by 5 bases and J by 5 bases, with 10 bases between the two germline ends. Written as DNA, the CDR3 is TGTGCCAGCAGTCTGACATCTAACGAGCAGTACTTC. Translation: CASSLTSNEQYF.

The J gene is TRBJ2-7, the V gene TRBV5-1; TRBD2 aligns across 7 bases. V dropped 1 base and J dropped 5; count of bases not matched to a gene: 6. Germline lookup yields CDR1 SGHRS and CDR2 YFSETQ. The CDR3 has 14 amino acids. The CDR3 spells CASSLTSREDEQYF. CDR3 DNA sequence: TGCGCCAGCAGCTTGACTAGCCGGGAGGACGAGCAGTACTTC.

The rearrangement joins TRBV6-2 or TRBV6-3 to TRBJ1-2, with D tentatively TRBD1 (5 bases). V shed 0 bases and J shed 4 bases, with 6 bases lying between them. CDR1 and CDR2 from the germline V gene are MNHEY and SVGEGT. The CDR3 length is 13 residues. This CDR3 is CASSYSGTYGYTF. The CDR3 DNA sequence: TGTGCCAGCAGTTACTCAGGGACCTATGGCTACACCTTC.

V usage is TRBV19 and J usage is TRBJ2-2; D call uncertain. The CDR3 spans 14 residues. The ends were cut back, 1 base at V and 6 bases at J, with 9 bases in the middle. Germline V gene lookup returns CDR1 LNHDA and CDR2 SQIVND (reference sequence). CDR3 sequence reads: CASSIVGQAGELFF. In DNA, the CDR3 is TGTGCCAGTAGTATAGTAGGGCAGGCCGGGGAGCTGTTTTTT.

There are a few counts of this clone. The J gene is TRBJ1-5, the V gene TRBV10-3; D not resolved. CDR1 and CDR2 from the germline V gene are ENHRY and SYGVKD. The CDR3 totals 14 residues. V lost 4 bases and J lost 0, with 7 bases in between. CDR3 bases: TGTGCCATCAGTGCGGGAACTAGCAATCAGCCCCAGCATTTT. Its translation: CAISAGTSNQPQHF.

This clone occurred once. The chain is built from TRBV28 and TRBJ1-2; TRBD1 agrees at 9 bases. CDR1 is MDHEN, CDR2 SYDVKM, per germline. V lost 6 bases, J lost 1 base, and 12 bases stayed unmatched. The CDR3 is 17 residues long. The CDR3 loop is CASRIKAGTGNNYGYTF. Written as DNA, the CDR3 is TGTGCCAGCAGGATTAAAGCCGGGACAGGGAATAACTATGGCTACACCTTC.

The chain recombines TRBV4-2 with TRBJ1-2; D possibly corresponds to TRBD1 (5 bases). Trimming removed 4 bases at V and 2 bases at J, with 20 bases between. Germline V gene sequence: CDR1 LGHNA, CDR2 YNFKEQ. The CDR3 has 17 residues. CDR3 in amino acids: CASSLTSDRNWNYGYTF. The CDR3 DNA is TGTGCCAGCAGCCTAACGAGTGACAGAAATTGGAACTATGGCTACACCTTC.

This clone occurred a few times. The chain uses TRBV3-1 (or the pseudogene TRBV3-2) and TRBJ1-6; D might be TRBD1 (5 bases). Per the germline V gene, CDR1 is LGHDT and CDR2 is YNNKEL (reference sequence). The V end lost 9 bases, the J end lost 7 bases, and 19 bases lay between the germline ends. This CDR3 is 15 amino acids long. The CDR3 sequence is CASRAAGTVNSPLHF. The CDR3 region has the DNA TGTGCCAGTCGAGCTGCCGGGACGGTGAATTCACCCCTCCACTTT.

The V gene is TRBV19, the J gene TRBJ1-4; D is perhaps TRBD1 (6 bases). Germline lookup yields CDR1 LNHDA and CDR2 SQIVND (reference sequence). The ends were cut back, 10 bases at V and 4 bases at J, with 19 bases in the middle. The CDR3 is 15 residues long. The CDR3 reads CATLGRGAGNEKLFF. The CDR3 bases are TGTGCCACCCTCGGGAGGGGGGCCGGTAATGAAAAACTGTTTTTT.

The CDR3 DNA sequence: TGTGCCAGTACCAATGATAGGGCGAGCACTGAAGCTTTCTTT. Translating it yields CASTNDRASTEAFF. The chain links TRBV19 to TRBJ1-1; no reliable D call. The V gene lost 7 bases and the J gene lost 4 bases, with 16 bases spanning the gap. Germline V gene sequence: CDR1 LNHDA, CDR2 SQIVND (reference sequence). The CDR3 is 14 residues long.

The chain carries TRBV15 and TRBJ2-3; D call uncertain. The CDR3 loop spans 14 amino acids. V lost 0 bases, J lost 1 base, and 5 bases lay in between. The germline gives CDR1 LNHNV, CDR2 YYDKDF (reference sequence). The CDR3 loop reads CATSRDGGTDTQYF. In nucleotides, the CDR3 is TGTGCCACCAGCAGAGATGGAGGCACAGATACGCAGTATTTT.

The rearrangement links TRBV4-2 to TRBJ2-6; perhaps TRBD1 as D (5 bases). Germline V lookup: CDR1 LGHNA, CDR2 YNFKEQ. The CDR3 totals 16 residues. The ends were cut back, 1 base at V and 0 bases at J, with 7 bases in the middle. CDR3 region: CASSQGDSSGANVLTF. In DNA, the CDR3 is TGTGCCAGCAGCCAAGGAGACAGCTCTGGGGCCAACGTCCTGACTTTC.

J is TRBJ2-3 and V is TRBV23-1; 9 nucleotides align to TRBD1. TRBV23-1 is an open reading frame, and its role is uncertain. The V and J ends lost 2 bases and 1 base, in that order; junction bases with no gene match: 10. The length of the CDR3 is 18 residues. Written as DNA, the CDR3 is TGCGCCAGCAGTCAAACAAGCCACCGACAGGGGGGCACAGATACGCAGTATTTT. Its protein product is CASSQTSHRQGGTDTQYF.

The genes are TRBV5-1 and TRBJ1-1, with 7 positions matching TRBD1. CDR1 is SGHRS, CDR2 YFSETQ, per germline. This CDR3 has 16 amino acids. Trimming removed 0 bases from V and 2 bases from J; junction bases left unmatched: 7. The CDR3 sequence is CASSLARTGGNTEAFF. DNA of the CDR3: TGCGCCAGCAGCTTGGCCCGGACAGGAGGAAACACTGAAGCTTTCTTT.

V gene TRBV7-2 combines with J gene TRBJ2-7, with 10 nucleotides matching TRBD2. V lost 5 bases to trimming and J lost 3 bases; unmatched junction nucleotides: 4. The CDR3 has 14 amino acids. Germline V gives CDR1 SGHTA, CDR2 FQGNSA. CDR3 in amino acids: CASSQGLANYEQYF. The CDR3 nucleotides read TGTGCCAGCAGCCAGGGACTAGCGAACTACGAGCAGTACTTC. The whole variable domain, remainder taken from reference TRBV7-2 and TRBJ2-7, is GAGVSQSPSNKVTEKGKDVELRCDPISGHTALYWYRQSLGQGLEFLIYFQGNSAPDKSGLPSDRFSAERTGGSVSTLTIQRTQQEDSAVYLCASSQGLANYEQYFGPGTRLTVT.

The rearrangement joins TRBV24-1 to TRBJ2-1; 9 bases line up with TRBD1. CDR1 and CDR2 from the germline V gene are KGHDR and SFDVKD. This CDR3 region has 17 residues. V gave up 2 bases and J gave up 2 bases; unmatched junction bases: 6. The CDR3 spells CATSDSPGQGPYNEQFF. The CDR3 DNA reads TGTGCCACCAGTGATTCGCCCGGACAGGGGCCCTACAATGAGCAGTTCTTC.

The rearrangement uses TRBV29-1 and TRBJ2-5, with D possibly TRBD2 on 6 matching bases. The germline V and J ends were trimmed by 0 bases and 5 bases, with 13 bases remaining between them. The V gene's germline CDR1 is SQVTM and CDR2 ANQGSEA. The CDR3 runs 14 residues. The CDR3 loop reads CSVEDPGRGETQYF. The CDR3 DNA is TGCAGCGTTGAAGACCCCGGGAGAGGGGAGACCCAGTACTTC.

This chain uses TRBV18 with TRBJ2-5; D uncertain. The V gene lost 0 bases and the J gene lost 8 bases, with 7 bases spanning the gap. Per germline, CDR1 KGHSH and CDR2 LQKENI. This CDR3 spans 12 amino acids. The chain's CDR3 is CASSPPVGTQYF. As DNA, the CDR3 is TGTGCCAGCTCACCACCGGTGGGAACCCAGTACTTC.